This entry concerns a single TCR beta chain. Sequencing was performed with immunoSEQ multiplex PCR; in TCRdb, only in-frame clones are kept and a portion is missing. The table has fewer than 200,000 clones, approximately 92% seen once. This entry belongs to a study of T cell responses to AZD1222 COVID-19 vaccine. Trimming took 4 bases from V and 5 from J; bases not matched to a gene: 3. CDR3 size: 13 residues. Germline assignment: CDR1 SGHNT and CDR2 YENEEA. This chain uses TRBV11-3 with TRBJ2-7, with 9 bases lining up with TRBD1. Sequenced here: peripheral blood, sampled on day 0 of AZD1222 vaccination. The sequence was obtained from an adult in good health. CDR3 coding DNA: TGTGCCAGCAGCTCTGGGACAGGGAACGAGCAGTACTTC. Amino acids: CASSSGTGNEQYF.